One T cell receptor (beta chain) is described in this entry. Assay used: immunoSEQ multiplex PCR; TCRdb lists only in-frame clones, some missing. The sample has 65,000 to 80,000 clones; around nine tenths are singletons. The V and J ends lost 1 base and 1 base, in that order; junction bases with no gene match: 4. The germline gives CDR1 GTSNPN, CDR2 SVGIG (reference sequence). The CDR3 contains 15 residues. The data are from a study of blood T cell repertoires in COVID-19. At the level of the study: T cells, B-cell-depleted T cells, or PBMCs supplied cDNA or gDNA.

This sequence joins TRBV30 and TRBJ2-1, with 7 bases identical to TRBD1. This receptor was taken from a man in his 70s with active or convalescent COVID-19. Input material: peripheral blood. The CDR3 here is CAWSGDRDSYNEQFF. The CDR3 region has the DNA TGTGCCTGGAGTGGCGACAGGGATTCCTACAATGAGCAGTTCTTC.